The next 13 T cell receptor beta chains were all read from a single sample in a study of shared clonotypes between healthy human individuals. Naivety among CD8 cells was defined by CD45RO negativity and positive CCR7 selection, thereby excluding terminally differentiated effector memory CD45RA+ cells. This table comes from immunoSEQ multiplex PCR, and its TCRdb copy is limited to in-frame clones, with some not included. The sample carries roughly 590,000 clones, roughly 95% recorded once. Source material: naive CD8+ T cells sorted from blood. The receptors stem from a woman aged 25 to 39 in good health.

This clone has a single count. In DNA, the CDR3 is TGTGCCTGGAGCACGGCGGCTACCCGCGCAGATACGCAGTATTTT. Protein product: CAWSTAATRADTQYF. This chain connects TRBV30 to TRBJ2-3; D not certain. The V gene's germline CDR1 is GTSNPN and CDR2 SVGIG (reference sequence). This CDR3 has 15 amino acids. Trimming pared 3 bases from V and 4 bases from J, leaving 17 bases between.

This clone turned up a few times. V and J are TRBV7-9 and TRBJ1-2; D is possibly TRBD1 (6 bases). Germline V gives CDR1 SEHNR, CDR2 FQNEAQ (reference sequence). The CDR3 totals 11 residues. The CDR3 region is CAAKQGHGYTF. DNA for the CDR3: TGTGCAGCAAAACAGGGCCATGGCTACACCTTC.

The gene calls are TRBV7-3 and TRBJ2-3; 9 bases map to TRBD2. V was clipped by 1 base and J by 4 bases; unmatched bases: 6. The germline V gene has CDR1 SGHTA and CDR2 FQGTGA. This CDR3 region has 16 residues. The chain's CDR3 is CASSLMAGGPPDTQYF. As DNA, the CDR3 is TGTGCCAGCAGCTTAATGGCGGGAGGGCCACCAGATACGCAGTATTTT.

The chain recombines TRBV7-8 with TRBJ2-5; TRBD1 matches 9 bases. The V gene's germline CDR1 is SGHVS and CDR2 FQNEAQ. The CDR3 extends over 14 amino acids. J was trimmed by 2 bases and V by 5 bases; bases with no gene match: 3. The CDR3 nucleotides are TGTGCCAGCAGCGTTGGACAGGGGCAAGAGACCCAGTACTTC. It specifies CASSVGQGQETQYF.

This CDR3 reads CASSSQGRGETQYF. Written as DNA, the CDR3 is TGTGCCAGCAGTAGCCAGGGGCGTGGGGAGACCCAGTACTTC. This sequence joins TRBV28 and TRBJ2-5; D might be TRBD1 (6 bases). The germline CDR1 and CDR2 sequences are MDHEN and SYDVKM. With 5 bases removed from V and 5 bases from J, the gap between germline ends came to 15 bases. CDR3 length: 14 residues.

This rearrangement joins TRBV6-4 to TRBJ1-2; 9 bases agree with TRBD1. The CDR3 covers 14 residues. Losses at the gene ends were 3 bases for V and 4 bases for J; bases not matched to a gene: 3. The V gene's germline CDR1 is MRHNA and CDR2 SNTAGT. In DNA form, the CDR3 reads TGTGCCAGCAGTGAGGGGACAGGGCCCTATGGCTACACCTTC. This codes for CASSEGTGPYGYTF.

J is TRBJ1-5 and V is TRBV21-1. TRBV21-1 is annotated as a pseudogene. The CDR3 spans 13 residues. CDR3 nucleotides: TGTGCCAGCAGCAAAGGCTCCAATCAGCCCCAGCATTTT. Amino acid sequence: CASSKGSNQPQHF.

The V call is TRBV7-6, the J call TRBJ2-1; D possibly uses TRBD1 or TRBD2 (5 bases each). The CDR3 extends over 14 amino acids. The V end lost 5 bases, the J end lost 8 bases, and 16 bases lay between the germline ends. Germline CDR1 is SGHVS and CDR2 is FNYEAQ. The CDR3 region has the DNA TGTGCCAGCAGCCTGGGGGATTTGGACGATGAGCAGTTCTTC. As protein: CASSLGDLDDEQFF. The whole variable domain, filled in from reference TRBV7-6 and TRBJ2-1, reads GAGVSQSPRYKVTKRGQDVALRCDPISGHVSLYWYRQALGQGPEFLTYFNYEAQQDKSGLPNDRFSAERPEGSISTLTIQRTEQRDSAMYRCASSLGDLDDEQFFGPGTRLTVL.

The V gene is TRBV28, the J gene TRBJ2-7, with D tentatively TRBD1 (5 bases). Germline V gene lookup returns CDR1 MDHEN and CDR2 SYDVKM. The CDR3 runs to 15 residues. V lost 6 bases to trimming and J lost 0 bases, with 15 bases between them. CDR3 DNA: TGTGCCAGCAGGGTGACAGACCTTAGCTCCTACGAGCAGTACTTC. This gives the protein CASRVTDLSSYEQYF. Variable domain in full (rest from reference TRBV28 and TRBJ2-7): DVKVTQSSRYLVKRTGEKVFLECVQDMDHENMFWYRQDPGLGLRLIYFSYDVKMKEKGDIPEGYSVSREKKERFSLILESASTNQTSMYLCASRVTDLSSYEQYFGPGTRLTVT.

The chain links TRBV5-1 to TRBJ2-1; D not certain. The CDR3 extends over 12 amino acids. Per the germline V gene, CDR1 is SGHRS and CDR2 is YFSETQ. The ends were cut back, 3 bases at V and 7 bases at J, with 8 bases in the middle. CDR3 in DNA: TGCGCCAGCAGCTATCTGGGGAATGAGCAGTTCTTC. Its protein product is CASSYLGNEQFF.

The chain links TRBV28 to TRBJ2-1; no clear D gene. Germline V gene lookup returns CDR1 MDHEN and CDR2 SYDVKM. Trimming removed 7 bases from V and 6 bases from J, with 13 bases in between. The CDR3 length is 13 residues. The CDR3 is CASTILDANEQFF. The CDR3 nucleotides are TGTGCCAGCACCATTCTGGACGCCAATGAGCAGTTCTTC.

Concerning this clone itself: The sample contains more than one DNA sequence encoding this CDR3. The chain is built from TRBV27 and TRBJ2-7, with 8 nucleotides matching TRBD1. Trimming at V came to 2 bases and at J to 3 bases, leaving 0 bases not matched to a gene. CDR1 MNHEY and CDR2 SMNVEV come from the germline V gene (reference sequence). CDR3 size: 13 residues. The CDR3 DNA is TGTGCCAGCAGTTTAACAGGGGGCTACGAGCAGTACTTC. It encodes CASSLTGGYEQYF.

The chain is built from TRBV10-3 and TRBJ2-3; weak D call: TRBD2 (6 bases). This CDR3 is 16 amino acids long. Trimming pared 2 bases from V and 1 base from J, leaving 13 bases between. Germline V gene lookup returns CDR1 ENHRY and CDR2 SYGVKD. CDR3 DNA sequence: TGTGCCATCAGTGAGGCGACTAGTACCGGCACAGATACGCAGTATTTT. This gives the protein CAISEATSTGTDTQYF.